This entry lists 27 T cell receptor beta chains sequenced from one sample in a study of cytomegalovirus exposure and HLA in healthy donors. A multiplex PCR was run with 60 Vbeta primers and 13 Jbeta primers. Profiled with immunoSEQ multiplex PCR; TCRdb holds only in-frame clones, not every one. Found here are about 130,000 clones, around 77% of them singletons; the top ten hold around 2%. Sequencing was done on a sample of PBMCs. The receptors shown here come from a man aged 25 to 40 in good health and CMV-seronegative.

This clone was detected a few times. CDR3 nucleotides: TGCGCCAGCAGCCAAGGACAGGTTCTTCAAGAGACCCAGTACTTC. Protein: CASSQGQVLQETQYF. The gene calls are TRBV4-1 and TRBJ2-5; a weak D match, TRBD1 (6 bases). Trimming took 1 base from V and 2 from J, leaving 11 bases between them. Germline V gene data show CDR1 as MGHRA and CDR2 as YSYEKL. The CDR3 runs 15 residues.

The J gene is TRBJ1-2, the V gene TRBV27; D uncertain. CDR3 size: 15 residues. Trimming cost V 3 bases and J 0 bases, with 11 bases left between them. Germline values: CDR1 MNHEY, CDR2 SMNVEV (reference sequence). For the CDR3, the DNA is TGTGCCAGCAGTTTCCGTGGCTTCGCTAACTATGGCTACACCTTC. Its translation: CASSFRGFANYGYTF.

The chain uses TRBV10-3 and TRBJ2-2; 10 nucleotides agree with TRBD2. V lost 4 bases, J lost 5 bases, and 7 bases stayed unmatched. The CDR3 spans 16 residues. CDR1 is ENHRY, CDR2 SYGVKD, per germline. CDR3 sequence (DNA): TGTGCCATCAGTGGGCCTAGCGGGAGTTCTACCGGGGAGCTGTTTTTT. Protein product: CAISGPSGSSTGELFF.

CDR3 nucleotide sequence: TGTGCCAGCAGCCAAGATCGGACTAGCGGGACTTTCAGCTACGAGCAGTACTTC. This encodes CASSQDRTSGTFSYEQYF. The V and J genes are TRBV11-2 and TRBJ2-7; 12 nucleotides match TRBD2. The CDR3 runs 18 residues. From germline, CDR1 is SGHAT and CDR2 FQNNGV. Germline trimming cut 5 bases from V and 3 bases from J; bases unmatched to any gene: 14.

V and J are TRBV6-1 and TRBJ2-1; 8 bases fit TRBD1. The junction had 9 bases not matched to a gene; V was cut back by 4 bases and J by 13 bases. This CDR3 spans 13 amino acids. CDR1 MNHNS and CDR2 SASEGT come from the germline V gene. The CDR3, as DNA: TGTGCCAGCAGTGGAGTTGACAGGGGTGTCCAGTTCTTC. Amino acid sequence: CASSGVDRGVQFF.

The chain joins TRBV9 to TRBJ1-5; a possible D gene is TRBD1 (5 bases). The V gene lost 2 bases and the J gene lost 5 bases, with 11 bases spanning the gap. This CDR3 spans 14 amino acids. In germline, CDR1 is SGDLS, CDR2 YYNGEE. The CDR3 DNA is TGTGCCAGCAGCGTTCACGACAGAGATCAGCCCCAGCATTTT. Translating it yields CASSVHDRDQPQHF.

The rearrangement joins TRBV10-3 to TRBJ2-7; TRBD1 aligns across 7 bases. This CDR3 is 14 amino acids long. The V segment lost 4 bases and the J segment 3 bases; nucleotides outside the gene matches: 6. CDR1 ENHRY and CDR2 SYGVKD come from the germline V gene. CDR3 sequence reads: CAISARQGNYEQYF. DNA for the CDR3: TGTGCCATCAGTGCCAGACAGGGAAACTACGAGCAGTACTTC.

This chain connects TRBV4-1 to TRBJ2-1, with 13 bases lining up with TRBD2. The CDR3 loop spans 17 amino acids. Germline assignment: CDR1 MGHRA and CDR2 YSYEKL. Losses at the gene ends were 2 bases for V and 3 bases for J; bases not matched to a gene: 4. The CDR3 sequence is CASSQRTSGSIYNEQFF. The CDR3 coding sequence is TGCGCCAGCAGCCAAAGGACTAGCGGGAGTATCTACAATGAGCAGTTCTTC.

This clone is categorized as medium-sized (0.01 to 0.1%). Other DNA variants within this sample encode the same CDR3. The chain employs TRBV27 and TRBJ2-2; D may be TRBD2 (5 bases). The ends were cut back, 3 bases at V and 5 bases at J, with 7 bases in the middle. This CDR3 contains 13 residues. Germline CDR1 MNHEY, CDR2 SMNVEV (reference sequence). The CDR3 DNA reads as TGTGCCAGCAGTTTGCGAGGGACCGGGGAGCTGTTTTTT. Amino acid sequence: CASSLRGTGELFF.

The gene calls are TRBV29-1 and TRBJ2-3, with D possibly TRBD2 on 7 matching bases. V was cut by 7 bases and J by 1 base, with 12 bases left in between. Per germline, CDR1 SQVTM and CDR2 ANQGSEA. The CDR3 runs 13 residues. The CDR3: CSGRGAGTDTQYF. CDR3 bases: TGCAGCGGCCGGGGGGCTGGCACAGATACGCAGTATTTT.

The CDR3 region has the DNA TGTGCCAGCAGCTCGACACCACGGCCTGCGAACACTGAAGCTTTCTTT. It yields the protein CASSSTPRPANTEAFF. The V and J genes are TRBV5-6 and TRBJ1-1; D gene unclear. V lost 3 bases and J lost 1, with 16 bases in between. Germline values: CDR1 SGHDT, CDR2 YYEEEE. CDR3 length equals 16 residues.

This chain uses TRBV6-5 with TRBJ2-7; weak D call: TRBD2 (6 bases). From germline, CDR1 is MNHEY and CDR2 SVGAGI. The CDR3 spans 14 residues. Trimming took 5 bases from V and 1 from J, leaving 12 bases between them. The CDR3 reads CASSSRGRSYEQYF. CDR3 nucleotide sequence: TGTGCCAGCAGTAGCCGGGGGAGGTCCTACGAGCAGTACTTC.

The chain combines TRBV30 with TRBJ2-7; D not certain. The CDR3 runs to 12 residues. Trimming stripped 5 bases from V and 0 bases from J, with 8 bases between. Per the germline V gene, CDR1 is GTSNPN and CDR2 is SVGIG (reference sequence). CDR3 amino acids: CAWGRSSYEQYF. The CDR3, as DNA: TGTGCCTGGGGCAGAAGCTCCTACGAGCAGTACTTC.

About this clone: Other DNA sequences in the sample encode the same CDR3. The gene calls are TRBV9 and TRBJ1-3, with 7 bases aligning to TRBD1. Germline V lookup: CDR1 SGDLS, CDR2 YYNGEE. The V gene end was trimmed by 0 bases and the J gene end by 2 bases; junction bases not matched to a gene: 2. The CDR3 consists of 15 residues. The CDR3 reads CASSVGGTAGNTIYF. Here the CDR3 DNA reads TGTGCCAGCAGCGTAGGGGGGACAGCTGGAAACACCATATATTTT.

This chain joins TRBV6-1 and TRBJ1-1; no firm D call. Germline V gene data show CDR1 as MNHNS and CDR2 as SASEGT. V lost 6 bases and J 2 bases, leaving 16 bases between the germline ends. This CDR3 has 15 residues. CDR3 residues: CASRESRHLNTEAFF. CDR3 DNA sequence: TGTGCCAGCAGGGAATCACGACACCTCAACACTGAAGCTTTCTTT.

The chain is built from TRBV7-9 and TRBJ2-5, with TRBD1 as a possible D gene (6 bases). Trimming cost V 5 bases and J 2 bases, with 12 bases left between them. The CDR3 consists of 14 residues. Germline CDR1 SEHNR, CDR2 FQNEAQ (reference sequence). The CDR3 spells CASSETGRQETQYF. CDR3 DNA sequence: TGTGCCAGCAGCGAGACAGGTCGTCAAGAGACCCAGTACTTC.

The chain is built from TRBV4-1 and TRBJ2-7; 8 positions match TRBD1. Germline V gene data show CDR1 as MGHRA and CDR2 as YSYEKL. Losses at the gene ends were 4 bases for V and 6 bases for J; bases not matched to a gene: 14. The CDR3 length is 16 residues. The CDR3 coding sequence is TGCGCCAGCAGCCGCAACACTAGACAGGGGTTCTCCGAGCAGTACTTC. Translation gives CASSRNTRQGFSEQYF.

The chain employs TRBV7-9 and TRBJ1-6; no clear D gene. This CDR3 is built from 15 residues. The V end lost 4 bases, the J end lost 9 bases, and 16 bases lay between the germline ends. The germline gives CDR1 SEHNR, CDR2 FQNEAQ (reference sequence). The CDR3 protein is CASSSNREISSPLHF. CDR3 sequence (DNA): TGTGCCAGCAGCTCTAATCGGGAAATCAGTTCACCCCTCCACTTT. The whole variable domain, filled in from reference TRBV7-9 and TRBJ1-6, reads DTGVSQNPRHKITKRGQNVTFRCDPISEHNRLYWYRQTLGQGPEFLTYFQNEAQLEKSRLLSDRFSAERPKGSFSTLEIQRTEQGDSAMYLCASSSNREISSPLHFGNGTRLTVT.

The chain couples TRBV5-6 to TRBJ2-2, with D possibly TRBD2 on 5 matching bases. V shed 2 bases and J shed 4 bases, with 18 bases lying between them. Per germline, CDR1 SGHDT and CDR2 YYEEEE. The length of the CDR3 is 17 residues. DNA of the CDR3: TGTGCCAGCAGCTTCGGAGGAGGAAGAGCTGGCACCGGGGAGCTGTTTTTT. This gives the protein CASSFGGGRAGTGELFF.

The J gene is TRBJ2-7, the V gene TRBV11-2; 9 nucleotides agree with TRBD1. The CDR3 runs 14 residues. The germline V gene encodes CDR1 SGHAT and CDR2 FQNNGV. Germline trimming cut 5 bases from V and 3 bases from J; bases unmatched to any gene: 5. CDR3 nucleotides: TGTGCCAGCAGCAGTCCGGGACAGGGCTACGAGCAGTACTTC. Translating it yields CASSSPGQGYEQYF.

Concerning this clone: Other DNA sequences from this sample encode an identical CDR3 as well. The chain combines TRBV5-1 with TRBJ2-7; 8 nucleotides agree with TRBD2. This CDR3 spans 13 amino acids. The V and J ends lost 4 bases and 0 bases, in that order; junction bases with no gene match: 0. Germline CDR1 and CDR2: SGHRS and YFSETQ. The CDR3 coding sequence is TGCGCCAGCAGCAGCGGGAGCTCCTACGAGCAGTACTTC. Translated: CASSSGSSYEQYF.

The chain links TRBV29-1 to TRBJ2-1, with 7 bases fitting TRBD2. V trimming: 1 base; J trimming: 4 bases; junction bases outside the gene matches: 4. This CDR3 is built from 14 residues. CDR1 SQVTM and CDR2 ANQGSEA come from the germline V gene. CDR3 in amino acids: CSVEGGSLYNEQFF. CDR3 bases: TGCAGCGTTGAAGGCGGGAGTCTGTACAATGAGCAGTTCTTC.

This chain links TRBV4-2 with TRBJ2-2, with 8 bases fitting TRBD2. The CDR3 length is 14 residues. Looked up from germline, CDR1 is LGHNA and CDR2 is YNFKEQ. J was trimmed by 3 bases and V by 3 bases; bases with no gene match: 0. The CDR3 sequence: CASSQGLDTGELFF. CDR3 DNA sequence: TGTGCCAGCAGCCAGGGACTAGACACCGGGGAGCTGTTTTTT.

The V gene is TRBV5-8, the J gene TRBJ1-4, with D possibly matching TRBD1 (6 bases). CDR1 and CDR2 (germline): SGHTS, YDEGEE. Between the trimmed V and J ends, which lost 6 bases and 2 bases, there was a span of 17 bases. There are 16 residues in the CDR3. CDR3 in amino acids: CASTQGFGVTNEKLFF. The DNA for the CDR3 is TGTGCCAGCACACAGGGTTTCGGAGTGACTAATGAAAAACTGTTTTTT.

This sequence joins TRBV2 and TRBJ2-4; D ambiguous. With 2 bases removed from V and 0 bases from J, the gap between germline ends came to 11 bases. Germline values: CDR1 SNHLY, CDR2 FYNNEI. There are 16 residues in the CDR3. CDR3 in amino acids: CASSESPILAKNIQYF. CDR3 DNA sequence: TGTGCCAGCAGTGAATCTCCTATTTTAGCCAAAAACATTCAGTACTTC.

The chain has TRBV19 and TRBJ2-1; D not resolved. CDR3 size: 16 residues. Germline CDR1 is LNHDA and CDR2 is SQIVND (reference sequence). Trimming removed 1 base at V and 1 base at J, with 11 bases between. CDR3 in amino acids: CASSIGPGVSYNEQFF. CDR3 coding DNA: TGTGCCAGTAGTATAGGTCCGGGTGTATCCTACAATGAGCAGTTCTTC.

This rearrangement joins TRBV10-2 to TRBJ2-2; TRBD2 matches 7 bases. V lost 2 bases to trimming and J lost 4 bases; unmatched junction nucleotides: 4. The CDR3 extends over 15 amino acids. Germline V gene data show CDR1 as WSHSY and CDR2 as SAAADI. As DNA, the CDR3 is TGCGCCAGCAGTGAGCTTCTAGCGGCCACCGGGGAGCTGTTTTTT. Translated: CASSELLAATGELFF.